This T cell receptor beta chain was captured by sequencing in a study of naive and memory T cell subsets. This clonotype showed up just a few times. The library had UMIs added by 3' ligation of an oligonucleotide to TCR cDNA. Whole-blood samples were less than 3 ml of peripheral blood from healthy adult volunteers. Reverse transcription used DNase-treated unsorted total RNA, aiming for roughly 1 to 1,100 ng. Trimming shortened V by 5 bases and J by 7 bases, and 17 bases separated the two germline ends. CDR3 length equals 14 residues. Germline CDR1 MGHDK, CDR2 SYGVNS. The SP2 primer and nested alpha and beta constant region primers amplified ligated cDNA in four rounds. Each CDR3 protein is one row after TCRdb ran MiXCR on the 5' RACE reads. The sample has 56,000 or so distinct CDR3 sequences; more than 7.5% are singletons.

The sequence derives from a female donor in good health. The chain recombines TRBV25-1 with TRBJ1-2; D call uncertain. CDR3 DNA sequence: TGTGCCAGCAGTTCGATAGGGTCCGGCGGTGGCTACACCTTC. The encoded protein is CASSSIGSGGGYTF.